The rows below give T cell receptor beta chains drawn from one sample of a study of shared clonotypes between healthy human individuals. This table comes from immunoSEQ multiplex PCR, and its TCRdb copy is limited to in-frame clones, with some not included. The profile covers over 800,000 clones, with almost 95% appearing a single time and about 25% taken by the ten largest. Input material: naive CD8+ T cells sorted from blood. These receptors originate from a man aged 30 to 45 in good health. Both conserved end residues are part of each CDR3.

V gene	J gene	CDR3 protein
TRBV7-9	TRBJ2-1	CASSLREGGTNEQFF
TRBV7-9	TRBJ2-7	CASSLIVGGPDEQYF
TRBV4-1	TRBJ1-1	CASSQDDRMNTEAFF
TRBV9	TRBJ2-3	CASSVLVSGDTDTQYF
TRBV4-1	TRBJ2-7	CASSQRETYEQYF
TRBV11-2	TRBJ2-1	CASSLEAGVLYEQFF
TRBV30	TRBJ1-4	CACQEATNEKLFF
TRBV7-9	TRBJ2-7	CASSLVSGVYYEQYF
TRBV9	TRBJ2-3	CASSPGTSGLTDTQYF
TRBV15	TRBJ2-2	CATSRGGRNTGELFF
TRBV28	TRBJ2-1	CASSTRRLAGVIDYNEQFF
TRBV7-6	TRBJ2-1	CASSFGLAGSPLNEQFF
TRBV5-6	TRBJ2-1	CASSAGTEYNEQFF
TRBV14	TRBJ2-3	CASSQRTSRYTDTQYF
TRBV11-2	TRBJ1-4	CASSQGTGMRKLFF
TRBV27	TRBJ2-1	CASSLRTGRNEQFF